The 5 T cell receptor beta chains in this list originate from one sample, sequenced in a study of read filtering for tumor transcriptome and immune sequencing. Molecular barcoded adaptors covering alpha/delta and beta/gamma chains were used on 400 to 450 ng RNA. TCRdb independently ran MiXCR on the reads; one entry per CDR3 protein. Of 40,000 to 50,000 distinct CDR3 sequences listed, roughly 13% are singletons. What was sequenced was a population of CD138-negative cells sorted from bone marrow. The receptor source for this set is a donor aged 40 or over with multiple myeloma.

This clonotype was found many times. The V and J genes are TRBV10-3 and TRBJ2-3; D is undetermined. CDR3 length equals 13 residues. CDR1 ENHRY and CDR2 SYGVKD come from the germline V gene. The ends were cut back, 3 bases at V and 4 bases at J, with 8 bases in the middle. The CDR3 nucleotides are TGTGCCATCAGTGACCGGATAGCAGATACGCAGTATTTT. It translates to CAISDRIADTQYF.

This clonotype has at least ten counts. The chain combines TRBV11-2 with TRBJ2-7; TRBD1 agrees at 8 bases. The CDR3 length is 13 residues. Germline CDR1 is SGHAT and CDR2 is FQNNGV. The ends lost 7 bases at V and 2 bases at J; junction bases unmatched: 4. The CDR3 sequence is CASNDRGPYEQYF. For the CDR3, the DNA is TGTGCCAGCAACGACAGGGGCCCCTACGAGCAGTACTTC.

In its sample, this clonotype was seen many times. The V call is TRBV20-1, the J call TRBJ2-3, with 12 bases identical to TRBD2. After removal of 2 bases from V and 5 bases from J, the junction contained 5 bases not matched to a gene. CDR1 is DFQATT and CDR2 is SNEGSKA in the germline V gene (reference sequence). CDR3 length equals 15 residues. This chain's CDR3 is CSARRTSGTRDTQYF. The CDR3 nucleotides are TGCAGTGCTAGAAGGACTAGCGGGACTAGAGATACGCAGTATTTT.

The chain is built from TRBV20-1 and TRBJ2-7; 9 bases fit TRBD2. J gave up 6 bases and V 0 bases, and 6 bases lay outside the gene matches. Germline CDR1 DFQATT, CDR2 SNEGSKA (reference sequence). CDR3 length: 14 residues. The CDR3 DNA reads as TGCAGTGCTAGAGATCTAGCGGGACGCCTCGAGCAGTACTTC. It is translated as CSARDLAGRLEQYF.

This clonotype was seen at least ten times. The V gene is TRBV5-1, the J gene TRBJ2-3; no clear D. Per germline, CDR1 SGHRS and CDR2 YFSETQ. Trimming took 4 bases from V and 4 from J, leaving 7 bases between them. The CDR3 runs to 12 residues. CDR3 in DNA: TGCGCCAGCAGCCCAACGTCAGATACGCAGTATTTT. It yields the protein CASSPTSDTQYF.